This entry concerns a single T cell receptor (beta chain). The V gene's germline CDR1 is MNHNS and CDR2 SASEGT. This CDR3 has 17 amino acids. With V trimmed by 2 bases and J by 0 bases, 6 bases remained unmatched. These data belong to a study of T cells after posttransplantation cyclophosphamide. Assay: immunoSEQ multiplex PCR; the TCRdb copy retains only in-frame clones and omits some. The data show some 12,000 clones, about four fifths seen once. A marrow graft followed busulfan-fludarabine conditioning, with cyclophosphamide on days +3 and +4. The chain joins TRBV6-1 to TRBJ1-3, with TRBD1 matching over 8 bases. The receptor was derived from a female patient aged 50 to 65 who received an allogeneic stem cell transplant from a related donor, was CMV-positive, and had no GVHD. The graft donor may have contributed some T cells. Sequences were derived from PBMCs, sampled after allogeneic stem cell transplant with posttransplant cyclophosphamide. The CDR3 here is CASSEKRDRSSGNTIYF. The CDR3 coding sequence is TGTGCCAGCAGTGAAAAAAGGGACAGGAGCTCTGGAAACACCATATATTTT.